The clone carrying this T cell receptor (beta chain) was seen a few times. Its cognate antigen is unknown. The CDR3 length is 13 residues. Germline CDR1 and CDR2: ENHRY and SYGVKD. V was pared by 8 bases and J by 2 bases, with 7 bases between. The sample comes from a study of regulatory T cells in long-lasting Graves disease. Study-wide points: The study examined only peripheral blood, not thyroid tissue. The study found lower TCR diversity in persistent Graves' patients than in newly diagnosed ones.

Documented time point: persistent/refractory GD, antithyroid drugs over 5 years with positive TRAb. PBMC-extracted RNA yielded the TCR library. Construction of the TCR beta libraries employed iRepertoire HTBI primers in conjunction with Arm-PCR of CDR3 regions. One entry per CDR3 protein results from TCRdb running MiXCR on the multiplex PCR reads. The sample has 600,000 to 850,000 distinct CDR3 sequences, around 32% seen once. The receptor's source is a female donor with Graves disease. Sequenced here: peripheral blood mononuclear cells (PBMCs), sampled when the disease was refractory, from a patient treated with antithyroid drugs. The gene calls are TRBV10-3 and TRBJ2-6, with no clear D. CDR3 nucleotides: TGTGCCATCCAGGCGACTGGGGCCAACGTCCTGACTTTC. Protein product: CAIQATGANVLTF.